These 20 T cell receptor beta chains were all obtained from the same sample, sequenced in a study of blood T cells in healthy people across ages. Together with a sample-barcoded 5' primer, a J-beta primer mix was included in a second PCR lasting roughly 6 to 12 cycles. TCRdb processed the 5' RACE reads anew with MiXCR; each CDR3 protein has one entry. Of under 1,100,000 distinct CDR3 sequences listed, around 27% were seen once; the top ten hold 0.65% to 0.75%. The sample was also reused in another study, on T cells of mothers and their children.

The source material was blood. Every receptor here comes from a girl aged 2 to 10 in good health.

V gene TRBV5-1 combines with J gene TRBJ2-5; tentatively, D is TRBD1 (5 bases). This CDR3 region has 15 residues. The germline V gene has CDR1 SGHRS and CDR2 YFSETQ. V dropped 4 bases and J dropped 1 base, with 14 bases sitting between them. The CDR3 sequence: CASSLRGQIQETQYF. DNA of the CDR3: TGCGCCAGCAGCCTTCGCGGACAAATCCAAGAGACCCAGTACTTC.

Points on this clonotype: Germline is not matched at one junction end, which may reflect a read error. The chain employs TRBV27 and TRBJ1-4; D is perhaps TRBD1 (5 bases). Germline CDR1 is MNHEY and CDR2 is SMNVEV (reference sequence). The CDR3 spans 12 residues. Written as DNA, the CDR3 is TGTGCCAGCAGTCCCCTCGGAGGGGAGCGAATATTT. Amino acid sequence: CASSPLGGERIF. The variable domain in full, completed from reference TRBV27 and TRBJ1-4, reads EAQVTQNPRYLITVTGKKLTVTCSQNMNHEYMSWYRQDPGLGLRQIYYSMNVEVTDKGDVPEGYKVSRKEKRNFPLILESPSPNQTSLYFCASSPLGGERIFGSGTQLSVL.

The sample holds a few counts of this clonotype. This chain links TRBV28 with TRBJ2-3, with 7 bases lining up with TRBD2. CDR3 length equals 16 residues. The germline CDR1 and CDR2 sequences are MDHEN and SYDVKM. With 1 base clipped from V and 3 bases from J, the junction kept 7 bases outside the gene matches. CDR3 in amino acids: CASSLSGSGFTDTQYF. For the CDR3, the DNA is TGTGCCAGCAGTTTATCGGGTAGCGGGTTTACAGATACGCAGTATTTT.

This clonotype was detected only a few times. V usage is TRBV27 and J usage is TRBJ2-7; 12 nucleotides line up with TRBD2. The end of the DNA is better explained by TRBJ2-1, so the J call may be wrong. The CDR3 length is 16 residues. The V gene's germline CDR1 is MNHEY and CDR2 SMNVEV (reference sequence). The CDR3: CASSYRLAGAGDEQFF. The CDR3 coding sequence is TGTGCCAGCAGCTACAGACTAGCGGGAGCCGGTGATGAGCAGTTCTTC.

Concerning this clonotype itself: Mismatch with germline at one junction end may stem from a read error. The chain is built from TRBV4-3 and TRBJ1-4; D remains ambiguous. In germline, CDR1 is LGHNA, CDR2 YSLEER. The CDR3 covers 16 residues. In nucleotides, the CDR3 is TGCGCCGGCAGCCAAGTACCGGGTGCAACTAATGAAAAACTGTTTTTT. Translation: CAGSQVPGATNEKLFF.

The chain recombines TRBV20-1 with TRBJ2-1; no reliable D call. Trimming left V 3 bases short and J 7 bases short, with 10 bases between. The CDR3 has 12 residues. Germline V gives CDR1 DFQATT, CDR2 SNEGSKA (reference sequence). The CDR3 reads CSASTPGNEQFF. CDR3 DNA sequence: TGCAGTGCTAGTACACCAGGTAATGAGCAGTTCTTC.

In this sample, this clonotype turned up a few times. The chain has TRBV7-2 and TRBJ1-6; D remains unclear. Trimming stripped 6 bases from V and 1 base from J, with 10 bases between. The CDR3 contains 15 residues. Per germline, CDR1 SGHTA and CDR2 FQGNSA. As DNA, the CDR3 is TGTGCCAGCAGGACGAGGGTTTCCTATAATTCACCCCTCCACTTT. It translates to CASRTRVSYNSPLHF.

V usage is TRBV6-5 and J usage is TRBJ1-4; D not certain. The CDR3 totals 12 residues. Trimming removed 7 bases at V and 7 bases at J, with 10 bases between. Looked up from germline, CDR1 is MNHEY and CDR2 is SVGAGI. CDR3 in amino acids: CASKNSIEKLFF. CDR3 in DNA: TGTGCCAGCAAAAATAGCATTGAAAAACTGTTTTTT.

This clonotype was found a few times. V gene TRBV20-1 combines with J gene TRBJ2-1; TRBD2 matches 10 bases. Germline CDR1 is DFQATT and CDR2 is SNEGSKA (reference sequence). V trimming: 5 bases; J trimming: 4 bases; junction bases outside the gene matches: 11. The CDR3 sequence is 16 residues long. The CDR3 sequence: CSAPAPGLAEYNEQFF. CDR3 coding DNA: TGCAGTGCTCCCGCCCCTGGACTAGCGGAGTACAATGAGCAGTTCTTC.

V gene TRBV20-1 combines with J gene TRBJ1-1, with D unresolved. The CDR3 is 13 amino acids. V was cut by 5 bases and J by 4 bases, with 14 bases left in between. Per germline, CDR1 DFQATT and CDR2 SNEGSKA (reference sequence). CDR3 residues: CSASDDRATEAFF. CDR3 sequence (DNA): TGCAGTGCTTCAGACGACCGGGCCACTGAAGCTTTCTTT.

The chain links TRBV7-8 to TRBJ2-6; D gene unclear. V lost 3 bases and J 0 bases, leaving 12 bases between the germline ends. CDR1 and CDR2 from the germline V gene are SGHVS and FQNEAQ. The CDR3 is 17 residues long. The CDR3 loop is CASSLGLMSSGANVLTF. CDR3 in DNA: TGTGCCAGCAGCTTGGGCCTCATGAGCTCTGGGGCCAACGTCCTGACTTTC.

This sequence joins TRBV5-6 and TRBJ2-5; the D is unclear. The CDR3 consists of 14 residues. Looked up from germline, CDR1 is SGHDT and CDR2 is YYEEEE. The V gene lost 2 bases and the J gene lost 2 bases, with 10 bases spanning the gap. The CDR3 loop is CASSFFTSQETQYF. The CDR3 nucleotides read TGTGCCAGCAGCTTTTTCACTTCACAAGAGACCCAGTACTTC.

Only a few counts were recorded for this clonotype. Relative to the germline gene, one junction end is altered; a read error may explain this. The chain carries TRBV7-2 and TRBJ2-2; D uncertain. Germline lookup yields CDR1 SGHTA and CDR2 FQGNSA. The CDR3 length is 14 residues. CDR3 in DNA: TGTGCCTGCAGCATGACGGCGAACACCGGGGAGCTGTTTTTT. Its protein product is CACSMTANTGELFF.

This clonotype has just a few counts. The chain carries TRBV7-8 and TRBJ1-1, with D perhaps TRBD1 (6 bases). This CDR3 has 13 amino acids. Germline CDR1 and CDR2: SGHVS and FQNEAQ. V lost 5 bases and J 3 bases, leaving 10 bases between the germline ends. CDR3 region: CASSPGQYTEAFF. Here the CDR3 DNA reads TGTGCCAGCAGCCCTGGACAGTACACTGAAGCTTTCTTT.

The chain joins TRBV20-1 to TRBJ2-7; weak D call: TRBD2 (5 bases). CDR1 and CDR2 from the germline V gene are DFQATT and SNEGSKA (reference sequence). This CDR3 has 12 amino acids. Trimming removed 2 bases at V and 6 bases at J, with 11 bases between. CDR3 sequence: CSARTEGAEQYF. DNA of the CDR3: TGCAGTGCTAGAACAGAGGGTGCCGAGCAGTACTTC.

The chain carries TRBV20-1 and TRBJ1-2, with D possibly TRBD1 on 6 matching bases. Germline V gene data show CDR1 as DFQATT and CDR2 as SNEGSKA (reference sequence). The CDR3 is 13 amino acids. The CDR3 here is CRQRGEGGDGYTF. In nucleotides, the CDR3 is TGCAGGCAGAGAGGGGAGGGGGGGGATGGCTACACCTTC.

This clonotype has more than one count but fewer than ten. The V gene is TRBV12-3 or TRBV12-4, the J gene TRBJ1-4; unclear D gene. The CDR3 sequence is 13 residues long. Trimming left V 7 bases short and J 10 bases short, with 16 bases between. In DNA, the CDR3 is TGTGCCAGCACCCTTAGGTTGGAGGGAAAACTGTTTTTT. Protein: CASTLRLEGKLFF.

This clonotype has a handful of counts. The rearrangement uses TRBV28 and TRBJ1-6; 9 bases line up with TRBD1. The J segment lost 7 bases and the V segment lost 5 bases, leaving 6 bases of the junction unmatched. Looked up from germline, CDR1 is MDHEN and CDR2 is SYDVKM. This CDR3 has 15 residues. The CDR3 sequence: CASSGGTGRNSPLHF. CDR3 DNA sequence: TGTGCCAGCAGTGGGGGGACAGGGAGGAATTCACCCCTCCACTTT.

The rearrangement joins TRBV4-2 to TRBJ2-7, with unresolved D. Germline V CDR1 and CDR2: LGHNA, YNFKEQ. The CDR3 has 15 amino acids. The V end lost 0 bases, the J end lost 3 bases, and 12 bases lay between the germline ends. The CDR3 spells CASSQDHLSDYEQYF. CDR3 coding DNA: TGTGCCAGCAGCCAAGATCATCTGTCAGACTACGAGCAGTACTTC.

This rearrangement joins TRBV9 to TRBJ2-5; tentative D call: TRBD1 (6 bases). The CDR3 sequence is 14 residues long. CDR1 and CDR2 (germline): SGDLS, YYNGEE. V was cut by 0 bases and J by 2 bases, with 8 bases left in between. Written as DNA, the CDR3 is TGTGCCAGCAGCGTAGGAACAGGGCAAGAGACCCAGTACTTC. Translation gives CASSVGTGQETQYF.